This TCR beta chain was obtained from a study of blood T cell repertoires in COVID-19. Study overall: COVID-19 samples from acute and convalescent phases originated in the United States, Italy and Spain. T cells, B-cell-depleted T cells, or PBMCs supplied cDNA or gDNA.

Per the authors' pipeline: Scientists estimated how many nucleated cells there were by amplifying reference gene primers. Some clones are missing from TCRdb's copy, which holds only in-frame ones; the method was immunoSEQ multiplex PCR. V and J calls and clone size are given by that table; D and trimming were obtained from the DNA. The data hold roughly 88,000 clones, with under 95% observed a single time. Germline CDR1 SGDLS, CDR2 YYNGEE. This CDR3 is 14 amino acids long. V was pared by 0 bases and J by 1 base, with 7 bases between. Sequenced material: peripheral blood. This chain connects TRBV9 to TRBJ2-5; D is unresolved. The receptor was derived from a woman in her 50s in a cohort sampled during active COVID-19. CDR3 nucleotide sequence: TGTGCCAGCAGCGTAGATTCCTTCCAAGAGACCCAGTACTTC. Protein sequence: CASSVDSFQETQYF.